This TCR beta chain was obtained from a study of shared clonotypes between healthy human individuals. Turning to the study itself: The study drew on two women and a few men aged 18 to 49 as donors.

The assay was immunoSEQ multiplex PCR, and TCRdb's table has in-frame clones only and misses some. The repertoire consists of 850,000 to 1,200,000 clones, with about 75% occurring once and the leading ten covering about 1.5%. V was clipped by 6 bases and J by 7 bases; unmatched bases: 9. The CDR3 extends over 15 amino acids. Germline V gives CDR1 LNHDA, CDR2 SQIVND (reference sequence). This chain connects TRBV19 to TRBJ2-1, with TRBD2 matching 10 bases. Specimen: memory CD4+ T cells sorted from blood. Subset meaning: CD45RA-negative fraction. The receptor comes from a young man in good health. The CDR3: CASRSQGSGGNEQFF. CDR3 DNA sequence: TGTGCCAGTAGATCCCAGGGTAGCGGGGGGAATGAGCAGTTCTTC.